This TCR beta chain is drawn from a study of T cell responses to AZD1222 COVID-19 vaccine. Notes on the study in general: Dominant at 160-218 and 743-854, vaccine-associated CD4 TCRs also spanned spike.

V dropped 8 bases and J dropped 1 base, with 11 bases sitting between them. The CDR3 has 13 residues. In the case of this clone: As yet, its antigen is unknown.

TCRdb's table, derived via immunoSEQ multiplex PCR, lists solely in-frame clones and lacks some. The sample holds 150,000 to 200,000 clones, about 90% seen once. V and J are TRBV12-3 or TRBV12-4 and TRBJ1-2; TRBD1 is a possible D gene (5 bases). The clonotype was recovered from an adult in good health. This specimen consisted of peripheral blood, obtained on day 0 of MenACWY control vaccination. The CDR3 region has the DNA TGTGCCAGCGGAGACAGAATTAACTATGGCTACACCTTC. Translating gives CASGDRINYGYTF.